This is a list of T cell receptor beta chains from one sample in a study of blood T cell repertoires in COVID-19. Using immunoSEQ multiplex PCR, the repertoire was profiled, and TCRdb retains in-frame clones only, with some absent. The sample includes 95,000 to 110,000 clones, roughly nine tenths of them seen just once. Sequenced input: peripheral blood. All receptors come from an elderly woman in a cohort sampled during active COVID-19. CDR3s include the opening cysteine and the closing phenylalanine or tryptophan. D genes are given only for firm matches. The size of a clone is reported for some rows only, either as once, few or many, or as a class for expanded clones.

V	J	size	D	DNA	CDR3
TRBV24-1	TRBJ2-7	NA	TRBD1	TGTGCCACCAGTGATCACTTCCGGGACAGGGGGTATAAGTCCGCCGAGCAGTACTTC	CATSDHFRDRGYKSAEQYF
TRBV28	TRBJ2-7	NA	NA	TGTGCCAGCAGTTTAGGTGGCGGGTGGGCCTACGAGCAGTACTTC	CASSLGGGWAYEQYF
TRBV5-8	TRBJ2-7	NA	TRBD2	TGTGCCAGCAGCTTCCGGACTAGCGGGAGCATCAACGAGCAGTACTTC	CASSFRTSGSINEQYF
TRBV7-2	TRBJ1-1	NA	NA	TGTGCCAGCGGCTCCCCCCAACGCCAGGGACTAAACACTGAAGCTTTCTTT	CASGSPQRQGLNTEAFF
TRBV9	TRBJ1-3	NA	NA	TGTGCCAGCAGCGTTTCATTCGGCTCTGGAAACACCATATATTTT	CASSVSFGSGNTIYF
TRBV20-1	TRBJ2-1	NA	TRBD2	TGCAGTGCTATTGAACTAGCGGGGGCAAGGTCCTACAATGAGCAGTTCTTC	CSAIELAGARSYNEQFF
TRBV18	TRBJ1-6	NA	NA	TGTGCCAGCTCACCACCGCCAGGGGTGGGTTCACCCCTCCACTTT	CASSPPPGVGSPLHF
TRBV7-9	TRBJ2-5	NA	TRBD1	TGTGCCAGCAGCTTCGCGACAGGGGGAGAGACCCAGTACTTC	CASSFATGGETQYF
TRBV5-1	TRBJ2-2	few	TRBD1	TGCGCCAGCGGGACCGGGACAGGGGACACCGGGGAGCTGTTTTTT	CASGTGTGDTGELFF
TRBV18	TRBJ2-2	NA	TRBD2	TGTGCCAGCTCACCAAGCGGGAGGACCGGGGAGCTGTTTTTT	CASSPSGRTGELFF
TRBV20-1	TRBJ2-1	NA	NA	TGCAGCCTACTCGACAATGAGCAGTTCTTC	CSLLDNEQFF
TRBV19	TRBJ1-1	once	NA	TGTGCCAGTAGTATATGGGGGGTGAACACTGAAGCTTTCTTT	CASSIWGVNTEAFF
TRBV6-4	TRBJ1-1	NA	NA	TGTGCCAGCAGTGACTCGCACAGGAACACTGAAGCTTTCTTT	CASSDSHRNTEAFF
TRBV6-1	TRBJ2-1	NA	TRBD1	TGTGCCAGCAGTGAGCGACAGGGCGTGACGGATGAGCAGTTCTTC	CASSERQGVTDEQFF
TRBV18	TRBJ1-1	NA	NA	TGTGCCAGCTCACCTGAGGTGACGAACACTGAAGCTTTCTTT	CASSPEVTNTEAFF
TRBV15	TRBJ2-7	NA	NA	TGTGCCACCAGCAAAGGAGGAGGCTACGAGCAGTACTTC	CATSKGGGYEQYF
TRBV18	TRBJ2-7	NA	TRBD1	TGTGCCAGCTCACCACCGGGGCTCAGGGGGCAAGACTACGAGCAGTACTTC	CASSPPGLRGQDYEQYF
TRBV7-9	TRBJ2-2	NA	TRBD1	TGTGCCAGCAGCGGATTCGGGACAGGGGGCGCAAACACCGGGGAGCTGTTTTTT	CASSGFGTGGANTGELFF
TRBV5-1	TRBJ1-1	NA	NA	TGCGCCAGCAGCTTGGCCAGTGGGGCTTACACTGAAGCTTTCTTT	CASSLASGAYTEAFF
TRBV19	TRBJ1-5	NA	TRBD1	TGTGCCAGTAGTAGAGGACAGGGGGGTCAGCCCCAGCATTTT	CASSRGQGGQPQHF
TRBV6-5	TRBJ1-5	NA	NA	TGTGCCAGCAGTTTGGGGCGCGGCAATCAGCCCCAGCATTTT	CASSLGRGNQPQHF
TRBV21-1	TRBJ1-1	NA	NA	TGTGCCAGCACCTTGACAGGTAAGAACACTGAAGCTTTCTTT	CASTLTGKNTEAFF
TRBV19	TRBJ2-2	once	NA	TGTGCCAGTAGTTCACAGGGCCCCGGGGAGCTGTTTTTT	CASSSQGPGELFF
TRBV30	TRBJ2-6	NA	NA	TGTGCCGGAAGGAGGGATTCGGTGAATTCTGGGGCCAACGTCCTGACTTTC	CAGRRDSVNSGANVLTF
TRBV7-9	TRBJ1-5	few	NA	TGTGCCAGCGTAGGCCAGGGAGGGCAGCCCCAGCATTTT	CASVGQGGQPQHF
TRBV5-1	TRBJ2-3	once	TRBD2	TGCGCCAGCCAGCAGTCGGGGGGAAGCACAGATACGCAGTATTTT	CASQQSGGSTDTQYF
TRBV19	TRBJ2-6	NA	TRBD1	TGTGCCAGTAGTATTAGACAGGGGCCAGGGGCCAACGTCCTGACTTTC	CASSIRQGPGANVLTF
TRBV5-4	TRBJ2-7	NA	TRBD1	TGTGCCAGCAGTCCCAGGTCTCTACAGGGGGCCTACGAGCAGTACTTC	CASSPRSLQGAYEQYF
TRBV28	TRBJ2-1	NA	TRBD2	TGTGCCAGCAGACCGACTAGCGGGAGGTGGAATGAGCAGTTCTTC	CASRPTSGRWNEQFF
TRBV6-2/TRBV6-3	TRBJ1-5	NA	TRBD1	TGTGCCAGCAGTTACCGTGGGACAGGGGGCAATCAGCCCCAGCATTTT	CASSYRGTGGNQPQHF
TRBV15	TRBJ1-2	NA	NA	TGTGCCACCAGCAGAGAATTAGGACAGAACTATGGCTACACCTTC	CATSRELGQNYGYTF
TRBV6-5	TRBJ1-3	NA	NA	TGTGCCAGCAGTTACTCCCGAGCTGGAAACACCATATATTTT	CASSYSRAGNTIYF
TRBV19	TRBJ2-7	NA	TRBD1	TGTGCCACAACCGTTGGGACAGGGGGTAACTACGAGCAGTACTTC	CATTVGTGGNYEQYF
TRBV18	TRBJ1-4	NA	NA	TGTGCCAGCTCACCTATACAATCTAATGAAAAACTGTTTTTT	CASSPIQSNEKLFF
TRBV7-2	TRBJ2-5	NA	NA	TGTGCCAGCAGCTTCCATGAGAGGAGCCAAGAGACCCAGTACTTC	CASSFHERSQETQYF
TRBV7-6	TRBJ2-3	NA	NA	TGTGCCAGCAGCTTAGCGGGAGTTGGAGATACGCAGTATTTT	CASSLAGVGDTQYF
TRBV3-1/TRBV3-2	TRBJ2-1	NA	NA	TGTGCCAGCAGCCAGATGGGCCCCCACTCCTACAATGAGCAGTTCTTC	CASSQMGPHSYNEQFF
TRBV12-3/TRBV12-4	TRBJ2-7	NA	TRBD1	TGTGCCAGCAGTTCTGGGACAGTCTACGAGCAGTACTTC	CASSSGTVYEQYF
TRBV7-2	TRBJ1-1	NA	NA	TGTGCCAGCAGCTTATTTGCGCGGGGAGGGCCCACTGAAGCTTTCTTT	CASSLFARGGPTEAFF
TRBV6-2/TRBV6-3	TRBJ2-5	NA	TRBD2	TGTGCCAGCAGCCGACTAGCGGGAGGATTAACCCAGTACTTC	CASSRLAGGLTQYF